This TCR beta chain was captured in a study of blood T cells in healthy people across ages. Sample-barcoded 5' priming and a J-beta primer mix drove a second PCR of roughly 6 to 12 cycles. TCRdb re-called the 5' RACE reads through MiXCR, storing one row per CDR3 protein. This table holds under 1,000,000 distinct CDR3 sequences, about 34% found once. The CDR3 spans 14 residues. Trimming took 3 bases from V and 5 from J, leaving 10 bases between them. The germline V gene encodes CDR1 SNHLY and CDR2 FYNNEI. Sample donors were healthy Caucasian individuals that came from Russia, aged 6 to 90. Collection of approximately 9.3 milliliters of peripheral blood was performed for each donor. Per sample, no less than 6 micrograms of total RNA were extracted. This clonotype occurred a few times.

This TCR derives from a man aged 18 to 29 in good health. The chain employs TRBV2 and TRBJ1-4; D is uncertain. Sample: blood. CDR3 nucleotides: TGTGCCAGCAGTGATCCGGACGGGAATGAAAAACTGTTTTTT. It translates to CASSDPDGNEKLFF. Using reference TRBV2 and TRBJ1-4 for the parts outside the CDR3, the full variable domain is EPEVTQTPSHQVTQMGQEVILRCVPISNHLYFYWYRQILGQKVEFLVSFYNNEISEKSEIFDDQFSVERPDGSNFTLKIRSTKLEDSAMYFCASSDPDGNEKLFFGSGTQLSVL.